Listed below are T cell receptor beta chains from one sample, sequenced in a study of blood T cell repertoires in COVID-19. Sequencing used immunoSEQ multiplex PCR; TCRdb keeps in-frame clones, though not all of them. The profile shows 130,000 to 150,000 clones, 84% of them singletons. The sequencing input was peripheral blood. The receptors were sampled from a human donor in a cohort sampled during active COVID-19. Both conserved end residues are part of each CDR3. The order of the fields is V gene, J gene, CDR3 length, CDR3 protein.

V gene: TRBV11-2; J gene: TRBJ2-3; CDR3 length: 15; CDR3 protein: CASGTGTSLTDTQYF
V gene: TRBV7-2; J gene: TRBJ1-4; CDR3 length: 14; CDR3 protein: CASRWGGTNEKLFF
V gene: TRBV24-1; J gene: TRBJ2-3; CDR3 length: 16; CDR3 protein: CATSDSSRDRVNTQYF
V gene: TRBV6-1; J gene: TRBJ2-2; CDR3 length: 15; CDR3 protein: CASSEELAGTGELFF
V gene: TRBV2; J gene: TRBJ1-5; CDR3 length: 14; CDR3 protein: CASVRGQGNQPQHF
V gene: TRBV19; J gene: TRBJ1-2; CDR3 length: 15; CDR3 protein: CASRSGTTGRYGYTF
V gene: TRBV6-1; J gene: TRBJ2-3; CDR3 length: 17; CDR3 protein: CASSGWTSGGFTDTQYF
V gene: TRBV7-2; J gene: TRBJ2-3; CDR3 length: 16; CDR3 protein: CASSRPTSGGTDTQYF
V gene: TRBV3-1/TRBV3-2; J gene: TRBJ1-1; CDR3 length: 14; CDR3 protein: CASSQGAPNTEAFF
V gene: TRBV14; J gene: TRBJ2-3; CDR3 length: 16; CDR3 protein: CASSQETGSSTDTQYF
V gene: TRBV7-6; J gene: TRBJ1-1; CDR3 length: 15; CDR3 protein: CASSLWEGGNTEAFF
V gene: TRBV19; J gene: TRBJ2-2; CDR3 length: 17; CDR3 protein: CASSVGRWVRASGELFF
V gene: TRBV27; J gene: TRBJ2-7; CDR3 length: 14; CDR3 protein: CASSPGQEIYEQYF
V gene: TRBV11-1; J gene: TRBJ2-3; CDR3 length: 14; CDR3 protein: CASTLRGPADTQYF
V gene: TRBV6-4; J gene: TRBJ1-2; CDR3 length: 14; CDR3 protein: CASSAAQGASGYTF
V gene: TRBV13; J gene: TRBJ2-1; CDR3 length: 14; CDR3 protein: CASSRSTLYNEQFF
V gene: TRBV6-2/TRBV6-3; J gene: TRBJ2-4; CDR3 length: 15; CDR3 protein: CASSAAGTKKNIQYF
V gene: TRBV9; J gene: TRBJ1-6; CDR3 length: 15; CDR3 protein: CASSAAGQAAKPLHF
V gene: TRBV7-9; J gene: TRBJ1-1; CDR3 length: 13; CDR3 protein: CASRYRDHTEAFF
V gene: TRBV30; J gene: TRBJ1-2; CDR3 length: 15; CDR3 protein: CAWSVRGRVGYGYTF
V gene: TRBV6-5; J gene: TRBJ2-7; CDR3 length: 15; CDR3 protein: CASSFMGQGSYEQYF
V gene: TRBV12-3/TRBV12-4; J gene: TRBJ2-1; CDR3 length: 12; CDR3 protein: CASSRQGYEQFF